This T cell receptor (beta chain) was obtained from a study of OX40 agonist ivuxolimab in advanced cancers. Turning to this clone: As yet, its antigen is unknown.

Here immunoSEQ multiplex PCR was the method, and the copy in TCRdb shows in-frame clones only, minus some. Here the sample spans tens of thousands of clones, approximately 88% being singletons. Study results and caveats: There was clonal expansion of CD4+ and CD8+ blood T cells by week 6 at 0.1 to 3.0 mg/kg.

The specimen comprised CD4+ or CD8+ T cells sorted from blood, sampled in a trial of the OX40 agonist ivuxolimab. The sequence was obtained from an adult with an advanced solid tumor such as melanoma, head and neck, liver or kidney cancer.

DNA for the CDR3: TGTGCCAGCAGTTTATGGTGGCTAGCGGGAGGGCCAAAGACCCAGTACTTC. Translated, it gives CASSLWWLAGGPKTQYF. This chain connects TRBV27 to TRBJ2-5; 12 bases agree with TRBD2. The CDR3 loop spans 17 amino acids. Trimming at V came to 1 base and at J to 6 bases, leaving 9 bases not matched to a gene. CDR1 and CDR2 (germline): MNHEY, SMNVEV (reference sequence).